The TCR beta chain described here comes from a study of cytomegalovirus exposure and HLA in healthy donors (dated by TCRdb to about 2017). In terms of the full investigation: In an earlier analysis of 450 to 750 of the donors, approximately 300 Gb of sequence data and just under 120 million unique TCR beta sequences from approximately 180 million T cells were reported. Rather than using new phenotypic data, the later analysis identified candidate immune exposures from TCR beta sequences and from how often those sequences occurred across donors. Every discovery cohort repertoire had been produced on one sequencing platform. The genetic ancestry cluster associated with self-reported Caucasian donors included 81% of the roughly 400 genotyped donors. An earlier analysis of 587 of the donors applied high-throughput TCR beta sequencing to assess whether each TCR beta V gene segment acted as functional or pseudogenic. Class I and class II HLA loci were covered by the typing at four-digit resolution. Genome-wide SNP genotypes for about 55% of the roughly 670 donors were used in a later genetic analysis, which treated that subset as a discovery cohort. To predict cytomegalovirus infection status, the study brought together high-throughput TCR immunosequencing, statistical association of individual TCRs with disease status, and machine learning. To study patterns of TCR occurrence, a later analysis re-analyzed previously published TCR beta repertoires from 600 to 750 donors and added high-resolution HLA genotyping. Approximately 330 gigabases of sequencing data and around 85 million unique TCR sequences made up an early release that covered approximately 620 HLA-typed donors. On average, around 240,000 unique TCR beta nucleotide sequences were sequenced per donor among 398 genotyped donors of the cohort, with around 19% of those sequences being non-productive. Donor age, sex, ethnicity and CMV serostatus were collected together with the repertoire data. The T cell repertoires of several hundred subjects were profiled by immunosequencing and related to cytomegalovirus serostatus. A separate validation cohort of roughly 130 different subjects was used in addition to the approximately 610-subject first cohort. The number of typed donors differed by locus: about 620-640 for A, B, C, DRB1 and DQB1; 500 to 550 for DQA1; some 590 for DPA1; and about 470 for DPB1. The aim of the study was to test whether cataloging public T cell receptors could identify signatures of past pathogen exposure. Several DR-DQ haplotypes were handled as single units for association and clustering because linkage in the cohort was strong.

Library method: the immunoSEQ multiplex PCR assay. For the multiplex PCR, a mixture combining 60 forward primers for TCR Vbeta segments and 13 reverse primers for TCR Jbeta segments was used. Amplification of the CDR3 region of rearranged TCR beta genes was performed with a multiplex PCR assay on genomic DNA. The amplified TCR beta libraries were sequenced on the Illumina HiSeq System as 87-base-pair reads. As for how the authors treated the data: A later analysis tallied about 77 million unique TCR beta chains across the 700 or so repertoires, and some 12 million of those chains were shared by two or more donors. Raw reads were error-corrected and collapsed into unique sequences with a nearest-neighbor algorithm that merged closely related sequences to remove PCR and sequencing errors. V, D and J gene segments were assigned by aligning CDR3 sequences to IMGT reference sequences. For a sequence to be retained, a match of at least six nucleotides was required to both a V gene segment and a J gene segment. A rearrangement counted as productive if the CDR3 had no stop codons and remained in frame with V and J, and every other rearrangement counted as non-productive. Following IMGT convention, CDR3 was defined as the stretch from the second conserved V-encoded cysteine to the conserved J-encoded phenylalanine. The earlier analysis of roughly 590 of the donors excluded any sequence lacking an unambiguous match to a single V gene segment. An earlier analysis of a few hundred of the donors classified V segments as functional when productive rearrangements were above 56.7% and as segregating when the standard deviation between donors was above 5%. To diagnose cytomegalovirus status from the catalog of TCR beta chain sequences, a statistical classification framework was built. V and J gene assignment, in a later analysis, came from comparing TCR nucleotide sequences with IMGT/GENE-DB human TR gene sequences. In a later analysis, CDR3 sequences and most-parsimonious VDJ recombination scenarios were assigned using the TCRdist pipeline. In a later analysis, every TCR beta chain was defined by the combination of its CDR3 amino acid sequence and its V-gene family, and reads without a unique V-gene family were dropped. As a way to deal with suspected cross-contamination and a sequencing artifact, a later analysis dropped roughly 600 nucleotide sequences that were highly shared and had low generation probability. In a later analysis, a clonal expansion index was calculated for each public chain from normalized within-repertoire ranks of inferred template counts. In a later analysis, generation probabilities were computed with a VDJ recombination model fitted to out-of-frame rearrangements, and the resulting probabilities were checked against IGoR. In a later analysis, hypergeometric tests were used to score TCR-TCR, TCR-HLA and TCR-CMV co-occurrence, with a repertoire-size bias correction applied to TCR pairs. False discovery rates were estimated in a later analysis by permuting HLA or CMV assignments 20 times. In a later analysis, co-occurring TCRs were grouped using DBSCAN, and TCRdist sequence similarity was added for clustering within HLA-allele-positive subsets. For co-occurrence clustering, repertoires with fewer than 30,000 or more than 120,000 public chains were excluded, along with five repertoires with anomalous nucleotide sharing. Imported from immuneACCESS, the table was reduced by TCRdb to in-frame sequences with V and J called. These copies leave out some clones; in studies compared against another copy, an unresolved V gene accounts for under half, and the cause of the remainder is not known. The V and J calls and the clone size are those of that table, but D and trimming were determined from the DNA. A total of 100,000 to 150,000 clones appear in this sample, under 85% of them only once. The top ten clonotypes cover around 1.7% of the sample.

Trimming leaves V shorter by 4 bases and J shorter by 4 bases, with the junction holding 6 bases beyond the gene matches. The germline V gene sets CDR1 to LGHNA and CDR2 to YSLEER. Inclusive of the bounding cysteine and phenylalanine, the CDR3 is 15 residues long. Only the CDR3 portion is preserved as DNA: 45 bases, with reading frame beginning at the first base. Results and caveats for the whole study, not just this receptor: Assigning TCR associations to individual alleles was difficult when HLA alleles, especially DR and DQ, strongly co-occurred. Only TCR beta chains were sequenced in this cohort, and the absence of alpha or paired-chain data limited detectable features. In an earlier analysis of 587 of the donors, most TCR beta V segments appeared in productive rearrangements about 90% or about 30% of the time, broadly matching IMGT annotations. In both the original and validation cohorts, the classifier was reported to diagnose cytomegalovirus status with high specificity and sensitivity. Because the 87-base-pair reads could not distinguish some IMGT-functional V segments, including TRBV6-2 and TRBV6-3, those segments were excluded. Specific HLA alleles were associated with over 15,000 TCR beta sequences at a false discovery rate of 0.05 in a later analysis. According to a later analysis, most CMV-associated TCR beta chains appeared to be HLA-restricted, and the HLA associations seemed to be driven largely by CMV exposure. A further reported finding was that TCR beta sequences accurately predicted the HLA-A and HLA-B alleles for most subjects in the first cohort. The study listed over 150 TCR beta chains as associated with cytomegalovirus. An association between a missense DCLRE1C variant and V-gene and J-gene trimming of TCR beta chains was found in a later genetic analysis and replicated in an independent cohort. A later analysis found that TCR association rates varied across HLA loci, with DRB1 alleles showing the most associated TCRs and HLA-C alleles the fewest. A few of the identified cytomegalovirus-associated TCR beta chains were confirmed in vitro to be specific for cytomegalovirus antigens. Because some donors lacked HLA typing at each locus, the association tests relied only on the typed subset. A later analysis reported that several top co-occurrence clusters appeared linked to parvovirus B19, influenza, CMV and Epstein-Barr virus. According to a later genetic analysis, donors in an Asian-associated ancestry cluster had fewer N-insertions in productive TCRs than the approximately 670-donor mean. Because counts were too low, 15 or so rarely observed V segments, including chromosome 9 orphons, were excluded from the earlier analysis of some 590 of the donors. For the cohort, immune exposure information was limited to CMV serostatus. A cluster of highly shared sequence variants was judged likely to be a technical artifact of the sequencing pipeline. Linkage disequilibrium might explain the correlated functional status among segregating V segments, but an unknown experimental factor could not be ruled out. Presence/absence analyses assumed roughly uniform sequencing depth across donors, an assumption that may not hold. It was suggested by the authors that the approach could potentially be generalized to other disease states and immunological phenotypes. Compared with equally common non-associated chains, HLA-associated TCR beta chains in a later analysis were more clonally expanded and had lower generation probabilities. Across donors, most TCR sequences were observed very rarely, whereas some public TCRs were present in many individuals.

Concerning this clone itself: No antigen is known for it. Base quality data are lacking; no much larger clone is found one base away.

The cohort consisted of approximately 670 healthy bone marrow donors. At the time of sampling, all cohort members were nominally healthy, though unrecorded immune exposures were likely present. The donor was CMV seronegative and belonged to the group of 320 or so seronegative cohort members. A peripheral blood sample was provided by each donor, and peripheral blood mononuclear cells were used for TCR beta sequencing. The Qiagen DNeasy Blood Extraction Kit was used to extract genomic DNA from the blood cell samples. The rearranged chain carries TRBV4-3 and TRBJ2-3, and TRBD2 aligns with 9 junction nucleotides. Sequenced: PBMCs. The TCR comes from a boy aged 5-17 years in good health and CMV-seronegative. The CDR3 corresponds to CASSPASGIPDTQYF. The DNA sequence is given as TGCGCCAGCAGCCCCGCTAGCGGGATTCCAGATACGCAGTATTTT.